This TCR beta chain was sequenced for a study of neoadjuvant nivolumab and ipilimumab in lung cancer. General study findings and limits: Higher pretherapy blood TCR richness went with higher resected-tumor richness. Only two of four nivolumab-treated tumors gained richness and clonality by surgery.

TCRdb's copy holds only in-frame clones and misses some; the assay was immunoSEQ multiplex PCR. The sample includes 19,000 or so clones, roughly 79% seen only once; the top ten take around 8.6%. Note on this clone: What it recognizes is unknown.

V lost 4 bases to trimming and J lost 10 bases, with 14 bases between them. CDR3 size: 12 residues. Germline V CDR1 and CDR2: SGHDT, YYEEEE. This chain links TRBV5-6 with TRBJ1-2; D uncertain. This specimen consisted of tumor tissue, obtained after neoadjuvant nivolumab, alone or with ipilimumab, at or shortly before surgery. The TCR comes from an adult with non-small cell lung cancer. CDR3: CASSVGSFDYTF. The CDR3 DNA reads as TGTGCCAGCAGCGTGGGTAGCTTCGACTACACCTTC.